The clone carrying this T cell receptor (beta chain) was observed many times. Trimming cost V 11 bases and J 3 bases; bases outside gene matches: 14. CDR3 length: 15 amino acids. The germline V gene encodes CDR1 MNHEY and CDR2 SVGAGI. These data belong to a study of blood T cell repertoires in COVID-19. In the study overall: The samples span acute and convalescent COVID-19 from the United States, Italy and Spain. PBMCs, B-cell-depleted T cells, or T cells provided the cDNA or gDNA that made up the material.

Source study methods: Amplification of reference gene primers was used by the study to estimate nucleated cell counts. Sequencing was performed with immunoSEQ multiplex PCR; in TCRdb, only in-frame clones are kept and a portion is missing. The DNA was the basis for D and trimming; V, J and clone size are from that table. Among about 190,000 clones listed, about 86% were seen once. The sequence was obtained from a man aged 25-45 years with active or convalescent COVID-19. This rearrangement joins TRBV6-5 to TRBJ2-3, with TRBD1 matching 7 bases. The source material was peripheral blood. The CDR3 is CARTRQGVETDTQYF. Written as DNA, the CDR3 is TGTGCCCGCACCCGACAGGGAGTCGAAACAGATACGCAGTATTTT.